The rows below give T cell receptor beta chains drawn from one sample of a study of blood T cells in healthy people across ages. Via MiXCR, TCRdb re-called the 5' RACE reads, giving one row per CDR3 protein. The sample has 750,000 to 950,000 distinct CDR3 sequences, 50% to 65% seen once. The sequencing sample was made of blood. Receptor source: a man older than 75 in good health. CDR3s include the opening cysteine and the closing phenylalanine or tryptophan. D genes are given only for firm matches. Part of the rows lack a size; the others show once, few, many or a class for expanded clones.

>NA|NA|TRBJ2-7|TRBV4-3
TGCGCCAGCAGCCAGAACAGGGCACCTATCTACGAGCAGTACTTC
CASSQNRAPIYEQYF
>NA|many|TRBJ2-5|TRBV13
TGTGCCAGCAGCTTAGCGGGCGTTTCGCAGGAGACCCAGTACTTC
CASSLAGVSQETQYF
>NA|NA|TRBJ2-1|TRBV20-1
TGCAGTGCTTACTCGGATGAGCAGTTCTTC
CSAYSDEQFF
>TRBD2|once|TRBJ2-1|TRBV11-2
TGTGCCAGCAGCGCGGGGGGGCTAGCGGGAGTGAATGAGCAGTTCTTC
CASSAGGLAGVNEQFF
>TRBD2|NA|TRBJ2-5|TRBV20-1
TGCAGTGCTACGGGACTAGCGGGAGGGCGGGTTTTGGAGACCCAGTACTTC
CSATGLAGGRVLETQYF
>NA|NA|TRBJ2-6|TRBV25-1
TGTGCCAGCTCAACCACCCTTCCAGGGGGGGCTAGCGAAGGTGGGGCCAACGTCCTGACTTTC
CASSTTLPGGASEGGANVLTF
>NA|NA|TRBJ2-6|TRBV27
TGTGCCAGCAGTATCCGACAGGCTACTAACTCTGGGGCCAACGTCCTGACTTTC
CASSIRQATNSGANVLTF
>TRBD2|few|TRBJ2-7|TRBV10-3
TGTGCCGTCCAGCGGGAGCTCACCTACGAGCAGTACTTC
CAVQRELTYEQYF
>TRBD1|once|TRBJ1-6|TRBV11-2
TGTGCCGGCAGCTTAGCGGGACAGATTAATTCACCCCTCCACTTT
CAGSLAGQINSPLHF
>TRBD1|NA|TRBJ2-5|TRBV7-9
TGTGCCAGCAGCTCGTCACACAGGGGGAGGTACCAAGAGACCCAGTACTTC
CASSSSHRGRYQETQYF